This TCR beta chain was recorded in a study of shared clonotypes between healthy human individuals. General study results and limits: Naive subsets generally had larger estimated richness than memory subsets.

In the original analysis: As immunoSEQ supplied junction-only sequences (without quality scores), filtering differed. The assay was immunoSEQ multiplex PCR, and TCRdb's table has in-frame clones only and misses some. The V and J calls and clone size are taken from that table; D and trimming were inferred from the DNA. Of about 2.4 million clones in the sample, 90% to 95% were seen once. CDR3 length equals 14 residues. Germline V CDR1 and CDR2: SGDLS, YYNGEE. V was clipped by 0 bases and J by 2 bases, with 6 bases between them. A note on this clone: Its antigen is undetermined. This sample includes further DNA sequences coding for the same CDR3.

The donors were all Caucasian adults (living in Nashville, Tennessee). The sequencing input was naive CD4+ T cells from PBMCs. Subset denoted: CD45RA+ positively selected. This chain links TRBV9 with TRBJ2-1; no clear D. This clonotype was obtained from a man in his late teens or twenties in good health. Some clones in this sample may be carry-over from other donors' samples. CDR3 region: CASSVAATYNEQFF. The CDR3 DNA reads TGTGCCAGCAGCGTAGCGGCCACCTACAATGAGCAGTTCTTC.